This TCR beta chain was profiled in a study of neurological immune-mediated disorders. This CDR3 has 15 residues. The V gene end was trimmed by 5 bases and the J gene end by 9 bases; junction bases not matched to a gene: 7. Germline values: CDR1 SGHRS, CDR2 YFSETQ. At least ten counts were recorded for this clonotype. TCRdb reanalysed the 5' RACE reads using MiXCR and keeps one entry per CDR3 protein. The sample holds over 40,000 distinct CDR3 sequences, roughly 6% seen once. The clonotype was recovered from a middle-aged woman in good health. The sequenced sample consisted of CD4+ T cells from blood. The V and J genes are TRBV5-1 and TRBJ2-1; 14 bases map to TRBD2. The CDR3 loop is CASSSGTSGSFEQFF. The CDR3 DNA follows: TGCGCCAGCAGTTCCGGGACTAGCGGGAGTTTTGAGCAGTTCTTC.